Presented here are 15 T cell receptor beta chains from one specimen sequenced in a study of OX40 agonist ivuxolimab in advanced cancers. Sequencing was performed with immunoSEQ multiplex PCR; in TCRdb, only in-frame clones are kept and a portion is missing. This sample has some 66,000 clones, with roughly four fifths found just once. The sample consisted of CD4+ or CD8+ T cells sorted from blood, taken in a trial of the OX40 agonist ivuxolimab. These receptors all stem from an adult with an advanced solid tumor such as melanoma, head and neck, liver or kidney cancer.

The V and J genes are TRBV6-5 and TRBJ1-3; D gene ambiguous. The CDR3 covers 15 residues. The ends were cut back, 6 bases at V and 0 bases at J, with 12 bases in the middle. Germline loops: CDR1 MNHEY, CDR2 SVGAGI. The chain's CDR3 is CASSWKAYSGNTIYF. The CDR3 DNA reads as TGTGCCAGCAGCTGGAAAGCATACTCTGGAAACACCATATATTTT.

The chain joins TRBV7-2 to TRBJ2-2; 8 bases are shared with TRBD2. The ends lost 4 bases at V and 8 bases at J; junction bases unmatched: 18. Germline V gene lookup returns CDR1 SGHTA and CDR2 FQGNSA. This CDR3 spans 18 amino acids. CDR3 amino acids: CASSSRLSGSLSRGELFF. In DNA form, the CDR3 reads TGTGCCAGCAGCTCCCGCCTCAGCGGGAGCTTGAGCCGGGGGGAGCTGTTTTTT.

V gene TRBV6-5 combines with J gene TRBJ1-3; no definite D call. The length of the CDR3 is 13 residues. Between the trimmed V and J ends, which lost 4 bases and 7 bases, there was a span of 11 bases. Per germline, CDR1 MNHEY and CDR2 SVGAGI. This CDR3 reads CASSWSRGNTIYF. DNA for the CDR3: TGTGCCAGCAGTTGGTCCCGGGGTAACACCATATATTTT.

The genes are TRBV29-1 and TRBJ2-5, with TRBD2 matching over 9 bases. The CDR3 is 12 amino acids. The trim removed 7 bases at V and 4 bases at J, leaving 4 bases unmatched. Germline assignment: CDR1 SQVTM and CDR2 ANQGSEA. CDR3 protein: CSGIAGVETQYF. The CDR3, as DNA: TGCAGCGGTATAGCGGGAGTAGAGACCCAGTACTTC. The complete variable domain, with remaining parts taken from reference TRBV29-1 and TRBJ2-5, reads SAVISQKPSRDICQRGTSLTIQCQVDSQVTMMFWYRQQPGQSLTLIATANQGSEATYESGFVIDKFPISRPNLTFSTLTVSNMSPEDSSIYLCSGIAGVETQYFGPGTRLLVL.

The J gene is TRBJ1-2, the V gene TRBV28; D unresolved. V lost 6 bases to trimming and J lost 0 bases, with 5 bases between them. The length of the CDR3 is 12 residues. Germline CDR1 and CDR2: MDHEN and SYDVKM. The chain's CDR3 is CASSSSNYGYTF. In DNA, the CDR3 is TGTGCCAGCAGCTCATCTAACTATGGCTACACCTTC.

This clone was counted only a few times. This sequence joins TRBV10-3 and TRBJ1-5, with unresolved D. V was clipped by 8 bases and J by 2 bases, with 7 bases between them. The CDR3 totals 12 residues. Germline V gives CDR1 ENHRY, CDR2 SYGVKD. The CDR3: CAIPGGNQPQHF. The CDR3 region has the DNA TGTGCCATCCCCGGGGGCAATCAGCCCCAGCATTTT.

This clone was seen a few times. V and J are TRBV5-6 and TRBJ1-4; D remains ambiguous. The CDR3 runs to 15 residues. Germline-derived CDR1 and CDR2 are SGHDT and YYEEEE. The V and J ends lost 3 bases and 4 bases respectively, with 13 bases between them. The CDR3 coding sequence is TGTGCCAGCAGCTGGGCTGGACGGCTTAATGAAAAACTGTTTTTT. Protein product: CASSWAGRLNEKLFF.

This clone was counted a few times. V and J are TRBV11-3 and TRBJ2-2; D perhaps matches TRBD2 (6 bases). The CDR3 length is 13 residues. Germline values: CDR1 SGHNT, CDR2 YENEEA. Deletions cut 5 bases from V and 5 bases from J, with 9 bases between. The CDR3 loop is CASSRLETGELFF. For the CDR3, the DNA is TGTGCCAGCAGCCGACTAGAAACCGGGGAGCTGTTTTTT. Filled out from reference TRBV11-3 and TRBJ2-2, the complete variable domain reads EAGVVQSPRYKIIEKKQPVAFWCNPISGHNTLYWYLQNLGQGPELLIRYENEEAVDDSQLPKDRFSAERLKGVDSTLKIQPAELGDSAVYLCASSRLETGELFFGEGSRLTVL.

The CDR3 is CSGRKGGDNEKLFF. The CDR3 DNA sequence: TGCAGCGGACGAAAGGGGGGAGATAATGAAAAACTGTTTTTT. The V and J genes are TRBV29-1 and TRBJ1-4; D may be TRBD1 (6 bases). Germline V gives CDR1 SQVTM, CDR2 ANQGSEA. With 7 bases removed from V and 4 bases from J, the gap between germline ends came to 16 bases. CDR3 size: 14 residues.

The gene calls are TRBV7-2 and TRBJ2-7; a possible D gene is TRBD2 (5 bases). This CDR3 contains 13 residues. Trimming cost V 4 bases and J 6 bases, with 13 bases left between them. Germline V CDR1 and CDR2: SGHTA, FQGNSA. CDR3 loop: CASSSTAVGEQYF. In DNA, the CDR3 is TGTGCCAGCAGCTCAACAGCGGTCGGCGAGCAGTACTTC.

V usage is TRBV28 and J usage is TRBJ2-5, with 9 bases matching TRBD2. Unmatched junction bases numbered 8, after V lost 7 bases and J lost 5 bases. This CDR3 has 14 residues. Germline CDR1 and CDR2: MDHEN and SYDVKM. CDR3 nucleotide sequence: TGTGCCAGCACCTCGGGCGGGAGGGCGGAGACCCAGTACTTC. Amino acid sequence: CASTSGGRAETQYF.

The rearrangement links TRBV5-1 to TRBJ2-3, with 7 bases matching TRBD2. The ends lost 3 bases at V and 1 base at J; junction bases unmatched: 11. The V gene's germline CDR1 is SGHRS and CDR2 YFSETQ. This CDR3 is 17 amino acids long. The DNA of the CDR3 is TGCGCCAGCAGCTCGGAGGGACTAATCGGCGGCACAGATACGCAGTATTTT. Amino acid sequence: CASSSEGLIGGTDTQYF. The variable domain in full, with the rest retrieved from reference TRBV5-1 and TRBJ2-3, is KAGVTQTPRYLIKTRGQQVTLSCSPISGHRSVSWYQQTPGQGLQFLFEYFSETQRNKGNFPGRFSGRQFSNSRSEMNVSTLELGDSALYLCASSSEGLIGGTDTQYFGPGTRLTVL.

V usage is TRBV6-6 and J usage is TRBJ1-3; possible D gene TRBD1, 6 bases. Looked up from germline, CDR1 is MNHNY and CDR2 is SVGAGI (reference sequence). The CDR3 is 16 amino acids. With 5 bases removed from V and 0 bases from J, the gap between germline ends came to 14 bases. The CDR3 sequence is CASSAAQGNSGNTIYF. The CDR3, as DNA: TGTGCCAGCAGTGCCGCACAGGGAAACTCTGGAAACACCATATATTTT.

This clone was counted once. V gene TRBV19 combines with J gene TRBJ2-5, with D unclear. The CDR3 length is 13 residues. Germline-derived CDR1 and CDR2 are LNHDA and SQIVND (reference sequence). Trimming left V 9 bases short and J 2 bases short, with 13 bases between. The CDR3 sequence is CASKSGRQETQYF. CDR3 coding DNA: TGTGCCAGCAAATCAGGCAGACAAGAGACCCAGTACTTC.

The J gene is TRBJ2-5, the V gene TRBV27; D remains unclear. Trimming stripped 5 bases from V and 0 bases from J, with 7 bases between. In germline, CDR1 is MNHEY, CDR2 SMNVEV (reference sequence). The CDR3 spans 13 residues. Here the CDR3 reads CASSPFYQETQYF. DNA of the CDR3: TGTGCCAGCAGTCCCTTTTACCAAGAGACCCAGTACTTC.